A selection of T cell receptor beta chains follows, all from one sample in a study of blood T cell repertoires in COVID-19. Repertoires were generated with immunoSEQ multiplex PCR, while TCRdb's copy carries only in-frame clones and drops some. Among roughly 250,000 clones listed, roughly 86% were seen once. The sequencing sample was made of PBMCs or T cells enriched from blood (not recorded which). These TCRs come from a woman aged 45-65 years who had recovered from COVID-19. CDR3s include the opening cysteine and the closing phenylalanine or tryptophan. D genes are given only for firm matches.

d_call j_call v_call cdr3_aa cdr3_nt
NA TRBJ2-7 TRBV6-5 CASSYSGGTYEQYF TGTGCCAGCAGTTACTCCGGCGGAACCTACGAGCAGTACTTC
TRBD2 TRBJ2-2 TRBV18 CASSRTSGVGGELFF TGTGCCAGCTCAAGGACTAGCGGAGTAGGCGGGGAGCTGTTTTTT
NA TRBJ1-1 TRBV21-1 CASSKVGTVNTEAFF TGTGCCAGCAGCAAGGTCGGGACAGTGAACACTGAAGCTTTCTTT
NA TRBJ2-7 TRBV24-1 CATSDPGFHYEQYF TGTGCCACCAGTGATCCAGGGTTCCACTACGAGCAGTACTTC
NA TRBJ2-5 TRBV5-1 CASSLGSGVYQETQYF TGCGCCAGCAGCTTAGGGTCGGGGGTTTACCAAGAGACCCAGTACTTC
NA TRBJ1-2 TRBV19 CASSRLAGPLYGYTF TGTGCCAGTAGTCGATTGGCTGGGCCTCTCTATGGCTACACCTTC
TRBD2 TRBJ2-1 TRBV7-2 CASRPASGGDHEQFF TGTGCCAGCAGACCAGCTAGCGGGGGCGATCATGAGCAGTTCTTC
NA TRBJ2-2 TRBV7-3 CASSLGQGELFF TGTGCCAGCAGCCTCGGACAGGGGGAGCTGTTTTTT
NA TRBJ1-2 TRBV5-6 CASSLATGYHDGYTF TGTGCCAGCAGCTTGGCTACAGGGTACCATGATGGCTACACCTTC
NA TRBJ2-2 TRBV4-3 CASSGAGLLGGELFF TGCGCCAGCAGCGGGGCGGGGCTACTCGGCGGGGAGCTGTTTTTT
NA TRBJ2-1 TRBV4-1 CASSQDSGTYNEQFF TGCGCCAGCAGCCAAGACTCCGGGACTTACAATGAGCAGTTCTTC